The clone carrying this T cell receptor (beta chain) was counted once. This specimen comes from a study of blood T cells in healthy people across ages. With a J-beta primer mix and a sample-barcoded 5' primer, a second PCR ran roughly 7 to 11 cycles. TCRdb redid the calling of the 5' RACE reads with MiXCR, one entry per CDR3 protein. This sample has hundreds of thousands of distinct CDR3 sequences, with 58% found just once. The CDR3 length is 15 residues. CDR1 DFQATT and CDR2 SNEGSKA come from the germline V gene (reference sequence). V lost 4 bases and J lost 0, with 13 bases in between. The specimen was blood. The TCR was taken from a man aged 30 to 45 in good health. The J gene is TRBJ2-1, the V gene TRBV20-1; D uncertain. CDR3: CSATHRAASYNEQFF. The DNA for the CDR3 is TGCAGTGCTACCCATAGGGCAGCCTCCTACAATGAGCAGTTCTTC.